A selection of T cell receptor beta chains follows, all from one sample in a study of beta chain features in type 1 diabetes. Profiling relied on immunoSEQ multiplex PCR, and the TCRdb table lists in-frame clones only, not all of them. The table records about 260,000 clones, just over 20% of them present only once. The source material was naive CD4+ T cells from blood. The source of these receptors is a woman in her 40s with type 1 diabetes. CDR3s include the opening cysteine and the closing phenylalanine or tryptophan. D genes are given only for firm matches. Only some rows state a clone size, as once, few, many or a class for expanded clones.

clone size	D gene	V gene	J gene	CDR3 protein	CDR3 DNA
few	TRBD1	TRBV2	TRBJ1-1	CASSEDRGGVTEAFF	TGTGCCAGCAGTGAGGACAGGGGGGGGGTTACTGAAGCTTTCTTT
NA	NA	TRBV15	TRBJ2-1	CATSRTREIWDNEQFF	TGTGCCACCAGTCGGACTCGGGAGATATGGGACAATGAGCAGTTCTTC
few	NA	TRBV7-9	TRBJ2-7	CATRRDNGIYEQYF	TGTGCCACTCGCCGGGACAACGGGATTTACGAGCAGTACTTC
few	TRBD1	TRBV30	TRBJ2-7	CAWSVRDRGAYEQYF	TGTGCCTGGAGTGTTAGGGACAGGGGAGCCTACGAGCAGTACTTC
NA	NA	TRBV29-1	TRBJ2-3	CSVEIGGADTQYF	TGCAGCGTTGAGATAGGGGGGGCAGATACGCAGTATTTT
few	TRBD1	TRBV4-2	TRBJ2-4	CASSQDYRGTKNIQYF	TGTGCCAGCAGCCAAGACTACAGGGGTACCAAAAACATTCAGTACTTC
few	NA	TRBV25-1	TRBJ1-4	CASSAQGNEKLFF	TGTGCCAGCAGTGCTCAGGGGAATGAAAAACTGTTTTTT
few	NA	TRBV9	TRBJ1-1	CASSERQAGYAEAFF	TGTGCCAGCAGCGAACGACAGGCTGGGTACGCTGAAGCTTTCTTT
NA	NA	TRBV30	TRBJ1-2	CAWSVGGTSGYTF	TGTGCCTGGAGTGTCGGGGGTACCAGTGGCTACACCTTC
NA	NA	TRBV7-3	TRBJ1-2	CASSSTNREGYTF	TGTGCCAGCAGCTCGACAAACAGGGAGGGCTACACCTTC
few	NA	TRBV4-3	TRBJ2-2	CASSQDAGTPAGELFF	TGCGCCAGCAGCCAAGATGCAGGGACACCCGCCGGGGAGCTGTTTTTT
NA	NA	TRBV18	TRBJ1-1	CASSPRDGEGTEAFF	TGTGCCAGCTCACCACGCGACGGGGAGGGGACTGAAGCTTTCTTT
few	NA	TRBV6-5	TRBJ1-1	CASTDGGGWTEAFF	TGTGCCAGCACCGACGGAGGCGGTTGGACTGAAGCTTTCTTT
NA	NA	TRBV9	TRBJ2-1	CASSATTGFYNEQFF	TGTGCCAGCAGCGCAACGACAGGATTCTACAATGAGCAGTTCTTC
few	NA	TRBV5-1	TRBJ1-2	CASRDSDNYGYTF	TGCGCCAGCAGGGACAGCGATAACTATGGCTACACCTTC
few	NA	TRBV5-1	TRBJ1-2	CASSFEGDYGYTF	TGCGCCAGCAGCTTTGAAGGGGACTATGGCTACACCTTC
NA	NA	TRBV30	TRBJ2-7	CAWSEGGIMYEQYF	TGTGCCTGGAGTGAGGGCGGGATCATGTACGAGCAGTACTTC
NA	TRBD1	TRBV9	TRBJ1-5	CASSVLGTDNQPQHF	TGTGCCAGCAGCGTATTGGGGACAGACAATCAGCCCCAGCATTTT
NA	NA	TRBV28	TRBJ2-5	CASSGQTQYF	TGTGCCAGCAGTGGGCAGACCCAGTACTTC
NA	TRBD2	TRBV29-1	TRBJ2-2	CSGRLAGGRAGELFF	TGCAGCGGACGACTAGCGGGAGGGCGCGCCGGGGAGCTGTTTTTT
NA	NA	TRBV7-2	TRBJ2-6	CASRTTGSGANVLTF	TGTGCCAGCAGGACTACAGGGTCTGGGGCCAACGTCCTGACTTTC
NA	TRBD1	TRBV27	TRBJ2-5	CASSFHGTGMETQYF	TGTGCCAGCAGTTTTCACGGGACAGGGATGGAGACCCAGTACTTC
NA	NA	TRBV7-8	TRBJ1-1	CASSFSYGQSEAFF	TGTGCCAGCAGCTTCTCTTATGGACAGAGTGAAGCTTTCTTT
few	NA	TRBV10-3	TRBJ2-3	CATRWSGTDTQYF	TGTGCCACCCGGTGGTCCGGCACAGATACGCAGTATTTT
NA	NA	TRBV6-5	TRBJ2-1	CASSFWTEGSEQFF	TGTGCCAGCAGTTTTTGGACGGAGGGTAGTGAGCAGTTCTTC
NA	NA	TRBV5-6	TRBJ2-5	CASSLPTALTQYF	TGTGCCAGCAGCTTGCCGACAGCCTTAACCCAGTACTTC
NA	NA	TRBV9	TRBJ2-6	CASSVGGDVVGANVLTF	TGTGCCAGCAGCGTAGGCGGGGATGTGGTTGGGGCCAACGTCCTGACTTTC
few	TRBD1	TRBV27	TRBJ2-5	CASSLSAGGGGETQYF	TGTGCCAGCAGTTTATCTGCAGGGGGCGGAGGGGAGACCCAGTACTTC
NA	TRBD2	TRBV29-1	TRBJ2-5	CSVDGGLAGEETQYF	TGCAGCGTTGACGGGGGACTAGCGGGAGAAGAGACCCAGTACTTC
NA	TRBD1	TRBV18	TRBJ1-1	CASSPRTGDAEAFF	TGTGCCAGCTCACCACGGACAGGGGATGCGGAAGCTTTCTTT
NA	NA	TRBV4-3	TRBJ1-4	CASSQDQGPATNEKLFF	TGCGCCAGCAGCCAAGATCAGGGGCCTGCAACTAATGAAAAACTGTTTTTT